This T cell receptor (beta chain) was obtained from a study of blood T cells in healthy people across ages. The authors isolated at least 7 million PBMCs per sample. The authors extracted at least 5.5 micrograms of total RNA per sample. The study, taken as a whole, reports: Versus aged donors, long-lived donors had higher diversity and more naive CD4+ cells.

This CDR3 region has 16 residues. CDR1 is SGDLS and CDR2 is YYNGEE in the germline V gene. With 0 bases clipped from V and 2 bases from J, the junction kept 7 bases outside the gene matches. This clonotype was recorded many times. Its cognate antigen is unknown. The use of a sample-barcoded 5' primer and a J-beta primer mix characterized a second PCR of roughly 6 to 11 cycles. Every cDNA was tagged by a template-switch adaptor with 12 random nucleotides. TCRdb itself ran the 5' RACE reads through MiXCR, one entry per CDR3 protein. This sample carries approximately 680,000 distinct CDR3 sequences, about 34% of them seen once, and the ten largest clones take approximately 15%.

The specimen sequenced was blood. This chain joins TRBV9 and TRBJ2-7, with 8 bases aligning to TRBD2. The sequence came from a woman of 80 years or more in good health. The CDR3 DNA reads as TGTGCCAGCAGCGTAGCGGGCGGGGGGCCCCCCTACGAGCAGTACTTC. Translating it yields CASSVAGGGPPYEQYF.